The clone carrying this T cell receptor (beta chain) was seen many times. Its specificity is not known. This specimen comes from a study of T-cell reconstitution after alpha-beta-depleted transplantation in children. Using unique molecular identifiers, the investigators prepared the TCRbeta library. One entry per CDR3 protein, called by TCRdb with MiXCR from the PCR reads. The sample includes under 850,000 distinct CDR3 sequences, around 12% of them seen just once. Study-wide findings and caveats: The origin of alpha-beta T cells about two months after transplant was reportedly several hundred expanded graft clones. A year had passed since transplant, and T-cell counts and diversity by then came mostly from newly produced T cells. Some patients showed high day-60 TCRbeta diversity, which derived from surviving recipient T cells and thymic progenitors.

The sequencing used PBMCs, collected before TCRalphabeta/CD19-depleted stem cell transplant. The clonotype was recovered from a girl aged 2 to 9 with congenital amegakaryocytic thrombocytopenia, due to receive a stem cell transplant.

The CDR3 sequence is CASSLASGNTDTQYF. CDR3 bases: TGCGCCAGCAGCTTGGCTAGCGGGAACACAGATACGCAGTATTTT. V usage is TRBV5-1 and J usage is TRBJ2-3, with 9 bases matching TRBD2. The V and J ends lost 0 bases and 2 bases, in that order; junction bases with no gene match: 1. There are 15 residues in the CDR3. Germline V gene lookup returns CDR1 SGHRS and CDR2 YFSETQ.